The clone carrying this TCR beta chain came up many times. Its antigen remains unidentified. Only newly diagnosed hyperthyroidism patients aged 18 to 65, with under 2 months' duration, were enrolled. Pregnant or lactating patients and those with other autoimmune diseases or uncontrolled infections were excluded. Fresh peripheral blood, 10 ml, was the PBMC source. These data originate in a study of Graves' ophthalmopathy and Graves' hyperthyroidism. General study results and limits: Appearing in blood as well were most expanded thyroid clonotypes above 0.001 frequency.

From RNA, the CDR3 regions of TCR beta chains were amplified and sequenced. RT-PCR in the first round used HTBI primers; a second-round multiplex PCR followed. TCRdb independently ran MiXCR on the multiplex PCR reads; one entry per CDR3 protein. The data hold some 350,000 distinct CDR3 sequences, with about 18% observed a single time. Germline assignment: CDR1 DFQATT and CDR2 SNEGSKA (reference sequence). Trimming at V came to 0 bases and at J to 4 bases, leaving 9 bases not matched to a gene. The CDR3 has 16 residues. Sequenced input: peripheral blood. The chain carries TRBV20-1 and TRBJ2-5; TRBD2 matches at 9 bases. This clonotype was sampled from an adult woman with stable Graves' hyperthyroidism. The CDR3 nucleotides are TGCAGTGCTAGAGATCAGGTTAGCGGGAGCGGAGAGACCCAGTACTTC. This encodes CSARDQVSGSGETQYF.